The 26 T cell receptor beta chains below were found in one sample sequenced in a study of T-cell memory formation after mild COVID-19 (dated by TCRdb to the early 2020s). Preparation of the library involved 5' RACE. Sequencing used an Illumina NovaSeq 6000. Using fastp trimming at Q25 and MiXCR clonotype assembly, TCRdb reanalyzed the public sequencing data and kept in-frame beta chains. Rows matching on CDR3 protein sequence are summarized as one entry with the most common DNA and genes. The table for this sample lists about 270,000 distinct CDR3 sequences; over 15% of them were counted only once. Roughly a fifth of the sample is held by the ten biggest clonotypes. Sequenced material: PBMCs or a T cell subset sorted from them (not recorded which). These receptors were obtained from a man between 18 and 35 years old who had mild COVID-19 (a few samples of this study predate the infection). The sample titles of this study are shuffled in the database, so cell type and time point are left out; the donor was told from shared clones.

In its sample, this clonotype was seen many times. J is TRBJ1-1 and V is TRBV5-6; D gene unclear. This CDR3 comprises 13 residues. Between the trimmed V and J ends, which lost 2 bases and 9 bases, there was a span of 14 bases. The V gene's germline CDR1 is SGHDT and CDR2 YYEEEE. For the CDR3, the DNA is TGTGCCAGCAGCTTCGTGACCGTGGGCCAAGCTTTCTTT. It translates to CASSFVTVGQAFF.

The chain joins TRBV7-2 to TRBJ2-7, with 8 bases identical to TRBD1. V dropped 5 bases and J dropped 2; count of bases not matched to a gene: 5. CDR1 is SGHTA, CDR2 FQGNSA, per germline. The CDR3 is made up of 14 amino acids. The CDR3 DNA follows: TGTGCCAGCAGCGCCGACAGGGGACCCTACGAGCAGTACTTC. It translates to CASSADRGPYEQYF.

The chain uses TRBV7-2 and TRBJ1-2; D may be TRBD1 (6 bases). Trimming stripped 0 bases from V and 1 base from J, with 9 bases between. CDR3 length equals 15 residues. The germline V gene has CDR1 SGHTA and CDR2 FQGNSA. The CDR3 DNA reads TGTGCCAGCAGCTTAGCGGACAGCATTAACTATGGCTACACCTTC. It yields the protein CASSLADSINYGYTF.

This clonotype was counted only a few times. The chain carries TRBV12-3 or TRBV12-4 and TRBJ1-1; 7 positions agree with TRBD1. The length of the CDR3 is 12 residues. The V and J ends lost 5 bases and 11 bases, in that order; junction bases with no gene match: 8. As DNA, the CDR3 is TGTGCCAGCAGTAGGGGGCTTTTGGGGGCTTTCTTT. Its protein product is CASSRGLLGAFF.

The chain carries TRBV20-1 and TRBJ1-1, with unresolved D. The CDR3 runs to 11 residues. V was shortened by 0 bases and J by 8 bases, with 7 bases between the two germline ends. Per germline, CDR1 DFQATT and CDR2 SNEGSKA (reference sequence). The CDR3 coding sequence is TGCAGTGCTAGAGATTTGTCGGAAGCTTTCTTT. Protein product: CSARDLSEAFF.

The CDR3 DNA sequence: TGTGCCAGCAGTTACTTCCTAGCGGGGGCCACCGGGGAGCTGTTTTTT. Translating it yields CASSYFLAGATGELFF. The chain is built from TRBV12-3 or TRBV12-4 and TRBJ2-2, with 10 positions matching TRBD2. The CDR3 runs to 16 residues. The V gene end was trimmed by 4 bases and the J gene end by 4 bases; junction bases not matched to a gene: 6.

This clonotype was detected many times. The J gene is TRBJ2-2, the V gene TRBV5-1, with D maybe TRBD1 (6 bases). V was cut by 1 base and J by 4 bases, with 14 bases left in between. Germline V gene lookup returns CDR1 SGHRS and CDR2 YFSETQ. This CDR3 has 16 amino acids. The CDR3 is CASSLLQGSITGELFF. The DNA of the CDR3 is TGCGCCAGCAGCTTGCTCCAGGGGTCAATCACCGGGGAGCTGTTTTTT.

This clonotype was seen a handful of times. V and J are TRBV5-6 and TRBJ2-5; D possibly corresponds to TRBD2 (5 bases). Trimming pared 3 bases from V and 2 bases from J, leaving 8 bases between. The CDR3 has 13 amino acids. Germline values: CDR1 SGHDT, CDR2 YYEEEE. The CDR3 DNA follows: TGTGCCAGCAGCTCGGACTGGCAAGAGACCCAGTACTTC. Protein sequence: CASSSDWQETQYF.

This clonotype was seen more than once but under ten times. This chain links TRBV6-5 with TRBJ1-1; no clear D gene. V lost 0 bases and J 7 bases, leaving 9 bases between the germline ends. The length of the CDR3 is 13 residues. Looked up from germline, CDR1 is MNHEY and CDR2 is SVGAGI. The chain's CDR3 is CASSYSSRNEAFF. Written as DNA, the CDR3 is TGTGCCAGCAGTTACTCGAGTCGGAATGAAGCTTTCTTT.

The chain has TRBV6-5 and TRBJ1-5; maybe TRBD1 (5 bases). CDR3 size: 13 residues. V was pared by 6 bases and J by 9 bases, with 15 bases between. Germline assignment: CDR1 MNHEY and CDR2 SVGAGI. The CDR3 reads CASSQRGGRPQHF. The CDR3 DNA sequence: TGTGCCAGCAGCCAGAGGGGAGGCCGGCCCCAGCATTTT.

This chain links TRBV12-3 or TRBV12-4 with TRBJ1-6; the match to TRBD1 covers 8 bases. The CDR3 is made up of 14 amino acids. Trimming removed 6 bases from V and 7 bases from J; junction bases left unmatched: 5. The CDR3 sequence: CASRQGARNSPLHF. The CDR3 DNA sequence: TGTGCCAGCAGGCAGGGGGCGCGGAATTCACCCCTCCACTTT.

This clonotype appeared many times. The chain is built from TRBV20-1 and TRBJ2-7, with D tentatively TRBD2 (6 bases). V gave up 4 bases and J gave up 4 bases, with 14 bases separating them. Germline loops: CDR1 DFQATT, CDR2 SNEGSKA (reference sequence). The CDR3 runs 13 residues. The CDR3 loop reads CSAILANRYEQYF. The CDR3 DNA reads as TGCAGTGCTATTCTAGCGAATCGGTACGAGCAGTACTTC.

The CDR3 sequence is CASSHGTGATEAFF. Written as DNA, the CDR3 is TGCGCCAGCAGCCATGGGACAGGGGCTACTGAAGCTTTCTTT. This chain links TRBV5-1 with TRBJ1-1; TRBD1 matches 10 bases. The J segment lost 5 bases and the V segment lost 4 bases, leaving 5 bases of the junction unmatched. The length of the CDR3 is 14 residues. Germline V lookup: CDR1 SGHRS, CDR2 YFSETQ.

V and J are TRBV14 and TRBJ2-7; D possibly corresponds to TRBD2 (5 bases). Per the germline V gene, CDR1 is SGHDN and CDR2 is FVKESK. The CDR3 totals 14 residues. V lost 6 bases and J 8 bases, leaving 20 bases between the germline ends. The CDR3: CASSLGGDPLKQYF. CDR3 in DNA: TGTGCCAGCAGTCTCGGAGGCGACCCCCTAAAGCAGTACTTC.

CDR3 coding DNA: TGCAGTGCTCCATCGACTAGCGGGGTCAATGAGCAGTTCTTC. It translates to CSAPSTSGVNEQFF. The chain combines TRBV20-1 with TRBJ2-1, with 11 bases matching TRBD2. The CDR3 sequence is 14 residues long. Germline lookup yields CDR1 DFQATT and CDR2 SNEGSKA (reference sequence). The V gene end was trimmed by 5 bases and the J gene end by 6 bases; junction bases not matched to a gene: 6.

This clonotype was seen once. The J gene is TRBJ2-1, the V gene TRBV4-1; possibly TRBD1 or TRBD2 for D (5 bases each). The germline V and J ends were trimmed by 5 bases and 7 bases, with 9 bases remaining between them. CDR1 is MGHRA and CDR2 is YSYEKL in the germline V gene. CDR3 length: 12 amino acids. The CDR3 sequence is CASSNGGNEQFF. The CDR3 nucleotides read TGCGCCAGCAGCAATGGGGGTAATGAGCAGTTCTTC.

The table lists this clonotype with many counts. The chain joins TRBV24-1 to TRBJ2-3; D may be TRBD1 (5 bases). The CDR3 sequence is 12 residues long. V lost 9 bases to trimming and J lost 2 bases, with 8 bases between them. CDR1 KGHDR and CDR2 SFDVKD come from the germline V gene. The CDR3 sequence: CATAGNTDTQYF. In DNA form, the CDR3 reads TGTGCCACCGCAGGGAACACAGATACGCAGTATTTT.

The chain recombines TRBV1 with TRBJ2-7. TRBV1 represents a pseudogene. The CDR3 has 11 residues. DNA of the CDR3: TGCACCAGCAGCGAAGAGAACGAGCAGTACTTC. It yields the protein CTSSEENEQYF.

The rearrangement links TRBV10-3 to TRBJ2-3; D gene ambiguous. Per the germline V gene, CDR1 is ENHRY and CDR2 is SYGVKD. The CDR3 runs 13 residues. The V end was cut by 5 bases, the J end by 4 bases, with 10 bases between. CDR3 region: CAISTDMADTQYF. The CDR3 DNA is TGTGCCATCAGTACCGACATGGCAGATACGCAGTATTTT.

This sequence joins TRBV7-9 and TRBJ2-2; 7 positions agree with TRBD1. The CDR3 is 15 amino acids. The V and J ends lost 4 bases and 4 bases, in that order; junction bases with no gene match: 6. In germline, CDR1 is SEHNR, CDR2 FQNEAQ (reference sequence). The CDR3 DNA follows: TGTGCCAGCAGCTCCACGGGACAGCGCACCGGGGAGCTGTTTTTT. Translated, it gives CASSSTGQRTGELFF.

The rearrangement uses TRBV10-3 and TRBJ2-3; possible D gene TRBD2, 5 bases. CDR1 and CDR2 from the germline V gene are ENHRY and SYGVKD. This CDR3 is 13 amino acids long. Trimming stripped 3 bases from V and 9 bases from J, with 13 bases between. DNA for the CDR3: TGTGCCATCAGTGACCCGAGGGTTTCCACGCAGTATTTT. It specifies CAISDPRVSTQYF.

The rearrangement joins TRBV20-1 to TRBJ2-4; D gene unclear. The germline V and J ends were trimmed by 3 bases and 1 base, with 7 bases remaining between them. The germline CDR1 and CDR2 sequences are DFQATT and SNEGSKA (reference sequence). The CDR3 is 13 amino acids. In DNA, the CDR3 is TGCAGTGCTAGTCAGGCCGCCAAAAACATTCAGTACTTC. Encoded protein: CSASQAAKNIQYF.

In this sample, this clonotype turned up a few times. V usage is TRBV20-1 and J usage is TRBJ1-3; TRBD1 agrees at 7 bases. Germline values: CDR1 DFQATT, CDR2 SNEGSKA (reference sequence). The CDR3 covers 17 residues. The ends lost 0 bases at V and 0 bases at J; junction bases unmatched: 8. The DNA of the CDR3 is TGCAGTGCTAGAGATTTTACATGGGACAGCTCTGGAAACACCATATATTTT. Translated, it gives CSARDFTWDSSGNTIYF.

The CDR3 loop reads CASTQFTGFGETQYF. The CDR3 DNA reads TGTGCCAGCACCCAGTTCACAGGGTTTGGAGAGACCCAGTACTTC. The genes are TRBV2 and TRBJ2-5; tentative D call: TRBD1 (6 bases). Germline V gene data show CDR1 as SNHLY and CDR2 as FYNNEI. V was pared by 7 bases and J by 4 bases, with 19 bases between. This CDR3 spans 15 amino acids.

This clonotype came up a few times. The rearrangement links TRBV5-6 to TRBJ2-1; D unclear. This CDR3 has 13 amino acids. V was shortened by 6 bases and J by 7 bases, with 14 bases between the two germline ends. Germline values: CDR1 SGHDT, CDR2 YYEEEE. CDR3 protein: CASNHWIGNEQFF. The CDR3 nucleotides read TGTGCCAGCAACCACTGGATCGGGAATGAGCAGTTCTTC.

V usage is TRBV4-1 and J usage is TRBJ2-7; D unclear. Germline-derived CDR1 and CDR2 are MGHRA and YSYEKL. CDR3 size: 14 residues. Trimming removed 4 bases from V and 0 bases from J, with 10 bases in between. The chain's CDR3 is CASSPGPSSYEQYV. The CDR3 nucleotides are TGCGCCAGCAGCCCGGGCCCCAGCTCCTACGAGCAGTACGTC.